Described below is a single T cell receptor (beta chain) sequence and its context. What it binds is not known. The assay used deep level. The method was immunoSEQ multiplex PCR; TCRdb's version includes in-frame clones alone and lacks a portion of them. The sample shows approximately 340,000 clones, roughly 80% of them seen only once. This sample was taken from a study of shared clonotypes between healthy human individuals. Study-wide context: Each donor contributed plates that comprised three CD4 naive, three CD4 memory, two CD8 naive and one CD8 memory. Overall study findings and caveats: Clonotype sharing across donors was expected to vary with sequencing depth.

Per germline, CDR1 SEHNR and CDR2 FQNEAQ (reference sequence). The CDR3 extends over 16 amino acids. Trimming left V 1 base short and J 0 bases short, with 9 bases between. The clonotype originates from a man aged 25-45 years in good health. Input material: memory CD4+ T cells sorted from blood. Subset reported: CD45RA-negative fraction. This chain uses TRBV7-9 with TRBJ1-4; D is uncertain. The CDR3: CASSLGVGATNEKLFF. The CDR3 coding sequence is TGTGCCAGCAGCTTAGGAGTCGGGGCAACTAATGAAAAACTGTTTTTT. Supplemented by reference TRBV7-9 and TRBJ1-4, the full variable domain reads DTGVSQNPRHKITKRGQNVTFRCDPISEHNRLYWYRQTLGQGPEFLTYFQNEAQLEKSRLLSDRFSAERPKGSFSTLEIQRTEQGDSAMYLCASSLGVGATNEKLFFGSGTQLSVL.